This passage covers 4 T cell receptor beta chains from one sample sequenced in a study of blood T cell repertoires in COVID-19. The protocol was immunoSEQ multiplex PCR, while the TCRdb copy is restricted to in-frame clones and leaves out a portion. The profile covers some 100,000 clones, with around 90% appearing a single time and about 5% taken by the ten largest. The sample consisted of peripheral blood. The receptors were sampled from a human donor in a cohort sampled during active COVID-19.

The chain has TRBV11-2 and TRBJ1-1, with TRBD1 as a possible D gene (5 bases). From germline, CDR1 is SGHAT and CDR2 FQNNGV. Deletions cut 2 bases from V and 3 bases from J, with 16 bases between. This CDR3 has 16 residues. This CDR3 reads CASSLLVRGVYTEAFF. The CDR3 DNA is TGTGCCAGCAGCTTATTGGTTCGGGGGGTGTACACTGAAGCTTTCTTT. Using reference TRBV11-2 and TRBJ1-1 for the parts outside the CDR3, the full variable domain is EAGVAQSPRYKIIEKRQSVAFWCNPISGHATLYWYQQILGQGPKLLIQFQNNGVVDDSQLPKDRFSAERLKGVDSTLKIQPAKLEDSAVYLCASSLLVRGVYTEAFFGQGTRLTVV.

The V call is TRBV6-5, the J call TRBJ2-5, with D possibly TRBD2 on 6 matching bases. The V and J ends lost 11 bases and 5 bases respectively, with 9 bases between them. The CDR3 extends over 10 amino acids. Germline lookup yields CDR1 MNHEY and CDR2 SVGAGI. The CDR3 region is CAGGTETQYF. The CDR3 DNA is TGTGCCGGGGGGACTGAGACCCAGTACTTC.

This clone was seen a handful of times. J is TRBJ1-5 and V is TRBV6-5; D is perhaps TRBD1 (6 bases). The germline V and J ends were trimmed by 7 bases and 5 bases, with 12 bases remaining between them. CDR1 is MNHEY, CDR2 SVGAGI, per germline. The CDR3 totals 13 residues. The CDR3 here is CASKTGFDQPQHF. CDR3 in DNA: TGTGCCAGCAAAACAGGGTTTGATCAGCCCCAGCATTTT.

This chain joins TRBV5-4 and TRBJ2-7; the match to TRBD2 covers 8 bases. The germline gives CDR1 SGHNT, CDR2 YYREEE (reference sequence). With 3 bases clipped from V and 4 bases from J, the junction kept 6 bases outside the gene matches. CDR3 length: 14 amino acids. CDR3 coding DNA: TGTGCCAGCAGCTCCGGGACTAGACCGTACGAGCAGTACTTC. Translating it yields CASSSGTRPYEQYF.